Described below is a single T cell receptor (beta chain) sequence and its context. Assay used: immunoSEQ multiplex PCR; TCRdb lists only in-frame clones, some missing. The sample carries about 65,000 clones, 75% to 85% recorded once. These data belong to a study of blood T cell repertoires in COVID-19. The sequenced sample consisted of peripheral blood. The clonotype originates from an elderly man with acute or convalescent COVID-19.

The CDR3: CASSTPRQKAFF. CDR3 coding DNA: TGTGCCAGCAGTACACCTCGACAGAAAGCTTTCTTT. The chain joins TRBV12-3 or TRBV12-4 to TRBJ1-1; weak D call: TRBD1 (5 bases). CDR3 size: 12 residues. Trimming removed 5 bases at V and 9 bases at J, with 13 bases between.